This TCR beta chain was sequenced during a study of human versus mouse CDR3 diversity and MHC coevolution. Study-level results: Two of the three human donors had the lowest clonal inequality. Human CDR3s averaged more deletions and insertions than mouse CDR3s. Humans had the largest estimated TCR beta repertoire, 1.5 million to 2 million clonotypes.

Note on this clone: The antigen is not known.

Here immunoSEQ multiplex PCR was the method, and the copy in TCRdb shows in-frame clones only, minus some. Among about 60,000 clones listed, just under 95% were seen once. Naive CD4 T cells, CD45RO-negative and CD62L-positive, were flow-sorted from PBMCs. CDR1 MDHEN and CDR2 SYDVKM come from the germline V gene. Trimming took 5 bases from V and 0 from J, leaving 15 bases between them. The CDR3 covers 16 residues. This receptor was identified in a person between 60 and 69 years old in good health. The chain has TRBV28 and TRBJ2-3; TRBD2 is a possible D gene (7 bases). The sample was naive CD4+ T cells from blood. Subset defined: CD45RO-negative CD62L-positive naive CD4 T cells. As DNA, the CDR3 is TGTGCCAGCAGTACTCGGACAGCGGGAAGCACAGATACGCAGTATTTT. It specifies CASSTRTAGSTDTQYF.